This T cell receptor beta chain is from a study of T-cell reconstitution after alpha-beta-depleted transplantation in children (dated by TCRdb to 2016 to 2018). Describing the broader study: Using TCR repertoire profiling, the study followed T-cell immune reconstitution in a quantitative way in children after TCRalphabeta/CD19-depleted allogeneic hematopoietic cell transplantation.

V and J are truncated by 0 bases and 3 bases respectively, leaving an intervening sequence of 15 bases. The CDR3 spans 16 residues, from the cysteine through the phenylalanine. The CDR3 DNA has 48 bases and is translated from base 1. As encoded in the germline V gene, CDR1 is SGHRS while CDR2 is YFSETQ. The protocol used for the library was PCR. The sequencing machine was an Illumina HiSeq 2500. To normalize quantification of the TCRbeta repertoire, the TCR libraries were built with molecular barcoding that relied on unique molecular identifiers. In TCRdb, the public reads were trimmed at Q25 with fastp and aligned with MiXCR, with productive beta chains retained. Rows with a matching CDR3 protein are joined into one entry that keeps the most common DNA and genes. The sample includes some 70,000 distinct CDR3 sequences, with approximately 7.3% observed a single time. The top ten hold around 2.4% of the sample.

This clonotype was observed a handful of times. The antigen it binds to is not known. Base qualities were left out, and no much larger clone turns up one base away. Here the chain combines TRBV5-1 and TRBJ1-2; TRBD1 is a weak D gene call, 6 bases matching. The material sequenced was PBMCs from the stem cell graft donor, taken from the stem cell graft. The receptor was isolated from a human donor who donated a stem cell graft to a child with acute lymphoblastic leukemia. The DNA sequence reads TGCGCCAGCAGCTTGGCGATGGGCCAGGGGTACTATGGCTACACCTTC. Translated, it gives CASSLAMGQGYYGYTF.